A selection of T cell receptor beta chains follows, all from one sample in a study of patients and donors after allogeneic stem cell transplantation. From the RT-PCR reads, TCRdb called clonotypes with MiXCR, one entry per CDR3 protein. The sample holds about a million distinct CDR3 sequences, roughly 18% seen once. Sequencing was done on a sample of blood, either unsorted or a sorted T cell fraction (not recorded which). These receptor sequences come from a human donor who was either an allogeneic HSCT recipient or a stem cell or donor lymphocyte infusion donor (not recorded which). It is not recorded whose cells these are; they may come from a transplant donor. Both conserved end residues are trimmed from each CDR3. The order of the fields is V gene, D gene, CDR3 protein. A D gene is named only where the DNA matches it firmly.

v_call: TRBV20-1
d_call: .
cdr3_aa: SASPSQAYEQY

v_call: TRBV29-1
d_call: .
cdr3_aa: SVEKHQETQY

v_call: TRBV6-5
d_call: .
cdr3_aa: ASSYFQGEDEQY

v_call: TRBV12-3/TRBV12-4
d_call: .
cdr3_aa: ASSSRLLSGNTIY

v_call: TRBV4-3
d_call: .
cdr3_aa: ASSHGINYGYT

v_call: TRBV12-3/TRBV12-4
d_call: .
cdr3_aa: AWTLWRSGNTIY

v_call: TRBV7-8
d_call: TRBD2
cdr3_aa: ASRYLAGLARNEQF

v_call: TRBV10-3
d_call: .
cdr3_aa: AIVGSGNEQF

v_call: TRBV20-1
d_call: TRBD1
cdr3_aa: SASKGQGARYTQY

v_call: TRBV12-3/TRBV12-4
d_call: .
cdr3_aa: ASTSGVIYEQY

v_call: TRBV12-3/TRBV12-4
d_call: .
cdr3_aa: ASSRIQGGARAPEAF

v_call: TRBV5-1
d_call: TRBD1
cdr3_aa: ASSLDTGTGEQPQH

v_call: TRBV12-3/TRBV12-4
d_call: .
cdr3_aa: ASSLRGVSTEAF

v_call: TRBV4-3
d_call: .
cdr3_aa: ASSQVGRDNTGELF

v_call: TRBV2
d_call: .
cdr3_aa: ASRIHREGEQY

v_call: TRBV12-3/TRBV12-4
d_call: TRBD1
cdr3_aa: ASKPRTGPYEQY

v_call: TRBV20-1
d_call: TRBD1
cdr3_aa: SAPRDRQNNEQF

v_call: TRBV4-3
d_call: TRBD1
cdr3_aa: ASSPGQLNYGYT

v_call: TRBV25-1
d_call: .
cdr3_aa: ASSRAGPKNIQY

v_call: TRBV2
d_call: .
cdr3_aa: ASSEGVSYEQY

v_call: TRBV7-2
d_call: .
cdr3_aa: ASSFGVSKGQY

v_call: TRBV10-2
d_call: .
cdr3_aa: ASSEILDFQETQY

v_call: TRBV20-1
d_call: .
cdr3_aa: SARDFVGGAQETQY

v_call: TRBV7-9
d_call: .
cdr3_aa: ASSSTRTDTQY

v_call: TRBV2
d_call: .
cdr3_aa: ASSEQGGGNQPQH

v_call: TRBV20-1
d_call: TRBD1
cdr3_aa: SATVARDRGLGTEAF

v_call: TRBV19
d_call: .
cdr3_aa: ASSIDSPGDNEQF

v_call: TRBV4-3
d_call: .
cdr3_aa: ASSLRRATGVESYGYT

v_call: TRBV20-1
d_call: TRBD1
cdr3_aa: SAAAFGTVDEKLF

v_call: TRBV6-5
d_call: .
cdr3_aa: ASSYSPPGYNEQF

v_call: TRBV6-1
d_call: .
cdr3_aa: ASTENGAYNEQF

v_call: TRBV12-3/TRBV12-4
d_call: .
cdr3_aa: ASIQDSTEAF

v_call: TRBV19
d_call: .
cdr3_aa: ASSIDSGHEQF

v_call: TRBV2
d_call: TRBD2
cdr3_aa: ASRPTSGTTYNEQF

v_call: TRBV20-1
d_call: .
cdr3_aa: SADLVGTEAF

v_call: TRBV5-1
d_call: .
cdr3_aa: ASSSGRNTQY

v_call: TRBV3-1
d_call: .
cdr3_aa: ASSQGVRNTGELF

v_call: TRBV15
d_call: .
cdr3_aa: ATSREGAAYGYT

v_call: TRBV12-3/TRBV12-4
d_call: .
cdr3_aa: ASTGVMGPQH

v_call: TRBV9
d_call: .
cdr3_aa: ASSVAGQLNQPQH

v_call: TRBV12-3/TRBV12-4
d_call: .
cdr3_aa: ASSLELPEQF

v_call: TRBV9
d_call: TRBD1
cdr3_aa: ASSIYSTGASTDTQY

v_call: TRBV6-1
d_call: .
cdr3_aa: ASSRGPRDTEAF

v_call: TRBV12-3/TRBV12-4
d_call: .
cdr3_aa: ASGTLSGGQPQH

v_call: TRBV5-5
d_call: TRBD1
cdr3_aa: ASSLQGAQTEAF

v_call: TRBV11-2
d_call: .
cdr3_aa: ASSSHPRLVRQETQY

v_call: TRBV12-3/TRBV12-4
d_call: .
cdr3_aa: ASSLMTGDNEQF

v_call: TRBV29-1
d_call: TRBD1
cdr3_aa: SVGQGIFYEQY

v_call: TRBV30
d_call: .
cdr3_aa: AWILDSQETQY

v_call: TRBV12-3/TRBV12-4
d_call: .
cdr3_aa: ASSSGGRTGELF

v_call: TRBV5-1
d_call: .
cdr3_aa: ASSWGDTNTEAF

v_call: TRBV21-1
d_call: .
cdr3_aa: ASSPLCLSPCEQY

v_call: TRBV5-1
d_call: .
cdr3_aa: ASSPSGESTDTQY

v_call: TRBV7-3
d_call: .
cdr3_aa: ASSLYPGTTEAF

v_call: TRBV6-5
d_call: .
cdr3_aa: ASSYSNYQNYGYT

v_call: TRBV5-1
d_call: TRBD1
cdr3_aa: ASSWGTGRDQETQY

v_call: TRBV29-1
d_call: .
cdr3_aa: SVEVVGSAGIQYEQY

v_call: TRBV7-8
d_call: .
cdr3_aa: ASSRSGLYNEQF

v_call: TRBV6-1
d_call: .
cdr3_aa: ASTQAGGGNTIY

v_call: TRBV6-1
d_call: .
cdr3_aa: ASSGRTSYNQPQH